This T cell receptor (beta chain) is drawn from a study of T-cell reconstitution after alpha-beta-depleted transplantation in children. Notes on the study in general: From surviving recipient T cells and thymic progenitors came the high day-60 TCRbeta diversity observed in some patients. The authors attributed T-cell counts and diversity one year after transplant mostly to newly produced T cells.

Unique molecular identifiers tagged the TCRbeta library. In TCRdb, the PCR reads were re-called with MiXCR into one record per CDR3 protein. The table has about 580,000 distinct CDR3 sequences, over 25% seen once. With 2 bases clipped from V and 5 bases from J, the junction kept 9 bases outside the gene matches. Per the germline V gene, CDR1 is DFQATT and CDR2 is SNEGSKA (reference sequence). This CDR3 region has 15 residues. A word on this clonotype: The antigen is undetermined.

The source of this sequence is a boy under two years old with Wiskott-Aldrich syndrome, due to receive a stem cell transplant. Material: PBMCs, obtained before TCRalphabeta/CD19-depleted stem cell transplant. V usage is TRBV20-1 and J usage is TRBJ2-7; 10 positions match TRBD2. CDR3 in DNA: TGCAGTGCTAGACTTAGCGGGAGGAAGGGTAACGAGCAGTACTTC. Translated, it gives CSARLSGRKGNEQYF.